Presented here are 14 T cell receptor beta chains from one specimen sequenced in a study of blood T cells in healthy people across ages. Next came a second PCR, run for 7 to 11 cycles, which used a sample-barcoded 5' primer along with a J-beta primer mix. Using its own MiXCR run on the 5' RACE reads, TCRdb lists one record per CDR3 protein. In the table there are roughly 1.5 million distinct CDR3 sequences, roughly two fifths of which are singletons. The sequenced sample was blood. These receptors all stem from a woman aged 18-29 years in good health.

The chain recombines TRBV27 with TRBJ2-2; possible D gene TRBD1, 8 bases. Trimming took 6 bases from V and 0 from J, leaving 14 bases between them. Germline-derived CDR1 and CDR2 are MNHEY and SMNVEV (reference sequence). CDR3 length: 16 residues. CDR3 sequence reads: CASRWTGRANTGELFF. The CDR3 region has the DNA TGTGCCAGCAGATGGACAGGGAGGGCGAACACCGGGGAGCTGTTTTTT.

The chain uses TRBV6-2 or TRBV6-3 and TRBJ2-7, with D unclear. The CDR3 loop spans 14 amino acids. Germline V CDR1 and CDR2: MNHEY, SVGEGT. V lost 0 bases, J lost 1 base, and 7 bases lay in between. As DNA, the CDR3 is TGTGCCAGCAGTTACTCGATCTCGTCCTACGAGCAGTACTTC. As protein: CASSYSISSYEQYF.

V is TRBV19 and J is TRBJ2-1; TRBD2 agrees at 8 bases. The germline V gene encodes CDR1 LNHDA and CDR2 SQIVND (reference sequence). The CDR3 runs to 15 residues. J gave up 5 bases and V 3 bases, and 6 bases lay outside the gene matches. In nucleotides, the CDR3 is TGTGCCAGTAGTATTTCGACTAGCGCTAACAATGAGCAGTTCTTC. Translation: CASSISTSANNEQFF.

This clonotype came up a few times. The chain links TRBV28 to TRBJ2-1; 9 bases map to TRBD2. CDR1 and CDR2 from the germline V gene are MDHEN and SYDVKM. V trimming: 3 bases; J trimming: 6 bases; junction bases outside the gene matches: 3. The CDR3 is 14 residues long. The CDR3 reads CASSFSAGGNEQFF. CDR3 bases: TGTGCCAGCAGTTTCTCAGCGGGAGGCAATGAGCAGTTCTTC. The full variable domain, in which reference TRBV28 and TRBJ2-1 provide the parts outside the CDR3, is DVKVTQSSRYLVKRTGEKVFLECVQDMDHENMFWYRQDPGLGLRLIYFSYDVKMKEKGDIPEGYSVSREKKERFSLILESASTNQTSMYLCASSFSAGGNEQFFGPGTRLTVL.

Only a few counts were recorded for this clonotype. J is TRBJ2-3 and V is TRBV5-1; D is perhaps TRBD2 (5 bases). This CDR3 spans 14 amino acids. The germline gives CDR1 SGHRS, CDR2 YFSETQ. V lost 1 base to trimming and J lost 4 bases, with 10 bases between them. The CDR3 sequence is CASSLSTEADTQYF. CDR3 coding DNA: TGCGCCAGCAGCTTGAGTACGGAGGCAGATACGCAGTATTTT.

CDR3 in DNA: TGTGCCAGCAGACCCGACAGGCGCTACGAGCAGTACTTC. Amino acids: CASRPDRRYEQYF. The chain links TRBV2 to TRBJ2-7; D perhaps matches TRBD1 (6 bases). The V end lost 6 bases, the J end lost 3 bases, and 12 bases lay between the germline ends. The germline V gene encodes CDR1 SNHLY and CDR2 FYNNEI. The CDR3 has 13 residues. Supplemented by reference TRBV2 and TRBJ2-7, the full variable domain reads EPEVTQTPSHQVTQMGQEVILRCVPISNHLYFYWYRQILGQKVEFLVSFYNNEISEKSEIFDDQFSVERPDGSNFTLKIRSTKLEDSAMYFCASRPDRRYEQYFGPGTRLTVT.

There are a few counts of this clonotype. The genes are TRBV12-3 or TRBV12-4 and TRBJ2-1, with 12 positions matching TRBD2. V lost 0 bases and J lost 7; bases outside the gene matches: 4. CDR3 length equals 16 residues. CDR3 sequence (DNA): TGTGCCAGCAGTTTAGCGCTAGCGGGGGGGCTAAATGAGCAGTTCTTC. This translates into CASSLALAGGLNEQFF.

This clonotype appeared a few times. The chain recombines TRBV27 with TRBJ2-5; 7 bases are a match to TRBD1. The J call is doubtful: the DNA matches TRBJ2-7 better. Germline CDR1 MNHEY, CDR2 SMNVEV (reference sequence). This CDR3 contains 15 residues. In DNA, the CDR3 is TGTGCCAGCAGTTTAGGGGGACAGTTCGGATTCGAGCAGTACTTC. Protein: CASSLGGQFGFEQYF.

J is TRBJ1-1 and V is TRBV15; a weak D match, TRBD1 (5 bases). The V and J ends lost 5 bases and 1 base respectively, with 14 bases between them. This CDR3 contains 15 residues. Germline lookup yields CDR1 LNHNV and CDR2 YYDKDF (reference sequence). The CDR3 coding sequence is TGTGCCACCAGCGGGGGTCTGACTGGGAACACTGAAGCTTTCTTT. It yields the protein CATSGGLTGNTEAFF.

As DNA, the CDR3 is TGTGCCAGCAGCCCGGGGTCTTCACCCACGACAGATGAGCAGTTCTTC. Residues: CASSPGSSPTTDEQFF. The chain combines TRBV5-5 with TRBJ2-1; D possibly matches TRBD1 or TRBD2 (5 bases each). The V gene's germline CDR1 is SGHKS and CDR2 YYEKEE (reference sequence). V lost 4 bases and J 8 bases, leaving 22 bases between the germline ends. This CDR3 contains 16 residues.

This clonotype was picked up a small number of times. J is TRBJ2-1 and V is TRBV3-1, with D possibly called TRBD1 or TRBD2 (5 bases each). V shed 1 base and J shed 9 bases, with 16 bases lying between them. The CDR3 has 15 residues. Germline V gene data show CDR1 as LGHDT and CDR2 as YNNKEL (reference sequence). The CDR3 region is CASSQGWGLDTEQFF. Written as DNA, the CDR3 is TGTGCCAGCAGCCAAGGTTGGGGGTTAGATACTGAGCAGTTCTTC.

The genes are TRBV7-9 and TRBJ1-1; D might be TRBD1 (5 bases). With 3 bases removed from V and 6 bases from J, the gap between germline ends came to 8 bases. There are 12 residues in the CDR3. Germline-derived CDR1 and CDR2 are SEHNR and FQNEAQ (reference sequence). The CDR3 DNA is TGTGCCAGCAGCTTGCGACAGTCTGAAGCTTTCTTT. This sequence encodes CASSLRQSEAFF.

This clonotype has just a few counts. The chain recombines TRBV29-1 with TRBJ1-2; D gene unclear. Per germline, CDR1 SQVTM and CDR2 ANQGSEA. Trimming took 3 bases from V and 1 from J, leaving 9 bases between them. CDR3 size: 13 residues. The CDR3 nucleotides read TGCAGCGTTGATGCGTACCTTAACTATGGCTACACCTTC. This sequence encodes CSVDAYLNYGYTF.

This clonotype was seen more than once but under ten times. V usage is TRBV29-1 and J usage is TRBJ1-2, with no clear D. This CDR3 contains 13 residues. V lost 0 bases, J lost 4 bases, and 9 bases lay in between. Germline CDR1 reads SQVTM; CDR2 reads ANQGSEA. The CDR3 region has the DNA TGCAGCGTTGAAGATTCCAGTCGCTATGGCTACACCTTC. It encodes CSVEDSSRYGYTF. Variable domain in full (rest from reference TRBV29-1 and TRBJ1-2): SAVISQKPSRDICQRGTSLTIQCQVDSQVTMMFWYRQQPGQSLTLIATANQGSEATYESGFVIDKFPISRPNLTFSTLTVSNMSPEDSSIYLCSVEDSSRYGYTFGSGTRLTVV.